The source of this T cell receptor beta chain is a study of cytomegalovirus exposure and HLA in healthy donors. This clone showed up just a few times. In the PCR, 60 Vbeta and 13 Jbeta primers were used. The method was immunoSEQ multiplex PCR; TCRdb's version includes in-frame clones alone and lacks a portion of them. The table has about 140,000 clones, under 80% seen once. From germline, CDR1 is MGHRA and CDR2 YSYEKL. V was cut by 4 bases and J by 1 base, with 7 bases left in between. The CDR3 covers 13 residues. The chain is built from TRBV4-1 and TRBJ2-5; D unresolved. The specimen sequenced was PBMCs. The TCR comes from a male donor in good health and CMV-seronegative. CDR3 residues: CASSPRFQETQYF. As DNA, the CDR3 is TGCGCCAGCAGCCCGAGATTCCAAGAGACCCAGTACTTC.